The source of this T cell receptor (beta chain) is a study of coeliac disease. Study outcomes and limitations: Intraepithelial and lamina propria fractions were not highly pure.

TCRdb's table, derived via immunoSEQ multiplex PCR, lists solely in-frame clones and lacks some. The profile shows about 2,500 clones, approximately 72% of them singletons. Of note for this clone: The antigen is unknown.

The CDR3 has 16 residues. Germline CDR1 reads ENHRY; CDR2 reads SYGVKD. J gave up 10 bases and V 2 bases, and 11 bases lay outside the gene matches. The sequence came from a woman in her sixties or seventies with celiac disease on a gluten-free diet. The chain uses TRBV10-3 and TRBJ2-1; 10 bases map to TRBD2. The sample comprised lamina propria lymphocytes from the gut. The CDR3 loop is CAISEPSGSGIKEQFF. The CDR3, as DNA: TGTGCCATCAGTGAGCCTAGCGGGAGCGGGATTAAGGAGCAGTTCTTC.